The 15 T cell receptor beta chains listed next were all sequenced from one sample in a study of cytomegalovirus exposure and HLA in healthy donors. PCR employed 60 Vbeta and 13 Jbeta primers. Using immunoSEQ multiplex PCR, the repertoire was profiled, and TCRdb retains in-frame clones only, with some absent. The sample yields a few hundred thousand clones, roughly 80% seen once. Sequencing was performed on PBMCs. These receptors were collected from a man aged 30 to 45 in good health and CMV-seronegative.

This sequence joins TRBV18 and TRBJ1-1; TRBD1 is a possible D gene (5 bases). The germline V gene encodes CDR1 KGHSH and CDR2 LQKENI. This CDR3 contains 14 residues. Trimming took 5 bases from V and 5 from J, leaving 15 bases between them. CDR3 in DNA: TGTGCCAGCTCAGTGGACACGGGGGGTACTGAAGCTTTCTTT. As protein: CASSVDTGGTEAFF.

The genes are TRBV19 and TRBJ2-7; 8 bases agree with TRBD2. J was trimmed by 5 bases and V by 5 bases; bases with no gene match: 5. CDR3 length: 13 residues. Germline V gene data show CDR1 as LNHDA and CDR2 as SQIVND (reference sequence). This CDR3 reads CASSERGSNEQYF. In nucleotides, the CDR3 is TGTGCCAGTAGTGAGCGGGGGTCTAACGAGCAGTACTTC.

This clone was picked up one time. J is TRBJ2-7 and V is TRBV11-2, with TRBD2 as a possible D gene (5 bases). Germline V gene sequence: CDR1 SGHAT, CDR2 FQNNGV. Trimming left V 1 base short and J 5 bases short, with 9 bases between. The CDR3 is 13 residues long. CDR3 DNA: TGTGCCAGCAGCTTAGGAGGGATCAACGAGCAGTACTTC. Residues: CASSLGGINEQYF.

The chain links TRBV5-1 to TRBJ2-1; D may be TRBD1 (7 bases). The CDR3 runs to 15 residues. The germline V gene has CDR1 SGHRS and CDR2 YFSETQ. V was trimmed by 4 bases and J by 6 bases, leaving 17 bases between them. CDR3 in amino acids: CASSPRGVSSNEQFF. The CDR3 DNA sequence: TGCGCCAGCAGCCCCAGGGGGGTGAGTAGCAATGAGCAGTTCTTC.

This clone was detected a few times. This chain links TRBV2 with TRBJ1-6; maybe TRBD1 (5 bases). Germline CDR1 and CDR2: SNHLY and FYNNEI. Deletions cut 7 bases from V and 7 bases from J, with 14 bases between. The CDR3 sequence is 14 residues long. CDR3 residues: CASILGEWNSPLHF. In DNA, the CDR3 is TGTGCCAGCATCTTAGGGGAATGGAATTCACCCCTCCACTTT.

This chain links TRBV7-2 with TRBJ1-4, with a tentative D call TRBD1 (5 bases). This CDR3 comprises 17 residues. The V end lost 0 bases, the J end lost 8 bases, and 19 bases lay between the germline ends. The germline gives CDR1 SGHTA, CDR2 FQGNSA. Here the CDR3 reads CASSLASGQGRGEKLFF. DNA of the CDR3: TGTGCCAGCAGCTTAGCGTCAGGGCAGGGAAGGGGAGAAAAACTGTTTTTT.

As for this clone: One end of the junction is discordant with germline, which a read error may explain. Other nucleotide sequences in the sample specify the same CDR3. V is TRBV7-7 and J is TRBJ2-3; no clear D gene. The length of the CDR3 is 13 residues. The V gene's germline CDR1 is SSHAT and CDR2 FNYEAQ (reference sequence). The CDR3 nucleotides read TGTGCTAGCAGCTTATCCCCTACCGATACGCAGTATTTT. It yields the protein CASSLSPTDTQYF.

The rearrangement links TRBV6-8 to TRBJ2-5; 7 bases match TRBD1. The closer fit of TRBJ2-7 to the DNA end suggests the J call may be wrong. CDR3 size: 14 residues. Germline V lookup: CDR1 MNHGY, CDR2 SAAAGT. The DNA for the CDR3 is TGTGCCAGCGGAAGGGGGCTAGTTGGCTACGAGCAGTACTTC. This encodes CASGRGLVGYEQYF.

The V and J genes are TRBV5-1 and TRBJ2-3; 10 bases are shared with TRBD2. The CDR3 covers 14 residues. Looked up from germline, CDR1 is SGHRS and CDR2 is YFSETQ. V lost 4 bases to trimming and J lost 4 bases; unmatched junction nucleotides: 3. The CDR3 here is CASSPGLAADTQYF. CDR3 in DNA: TGCGCCAGCAGCCCTGGACTAGCGGCAGATACGCAGTATTTT.

This clone was seen a handful of times. The chain is built from TRBV27 and TRBJ2-1; 8 bases fit TRBD2. Per the germline V gene, CDR1 is MNHEY and CDR2 is SMNVEV (reference sequence). V lost 2 bases and J lost 7; bases outside the gene matches: 1. The CDR3 is made up of 13 amino acids. The CDR3 region is CASSLGGGNEQFF. Written as DNA, the CDR3 is TGTGCCAGCAGTTTAGGCGGGGGGAATGAGCAGTTCTTC.

The chain recombines TRBV27 with TRBJ2-1, with 7 bases lining up with TRBD2. The V and J ends lost 6 bases and 7 bases, in that order; junction bases with no gene match: 12. The germline gives CDR1 MNHEY, CDR2 SMNVEV (reference sequence). The CDR3 totals 15 residues. CDR3 nucleotides: TGTGCCAGCAGCTTCTCCCCCCCGGGGGGTAATGAGCAGTTCTTC. As protein: CASSFSPPGGNEQFF.

CDR3 nucleotide sequence: TGTGCCACCCGGCCCGCCGGGACAGGATACACCGGGGAGCTGTTTTTT. It yields the protein CATRPAGTGYTGELFF. The chain carries TRBV7-9 and TRBJ2-2; 8 bases fit TRBD1. J lost 3 bases, V lost 10 bases, and 13 bases had no gene match. Per germline, CDR1 SEHNR and CDR2 FQNEAQ (reference sequence). This CDR3 spans 16 amino acids.

The chain carries TRBV4-1 and TRBJ2-3; the D is unclear. Looked up from germline, CDR1 is MGHRA and CDR2 is YSYEKL. CDR3 length equals 17 residues. The germline V and J ends were trimmed by 5 bases and 6 bases, with 24 bases remaining between them. CDR3 region: CASSFRWSLKNPDTQYF. The CDR3, as DNA: TGCGCCAGCAGCTTTAGGTGGAGCCTAAAGAACCCGGATACGCAGTATTTT.

The chain has TRBV4-1 and TRBJ1-2, with a tentative D call TRBD1 (5 bases). The CDR3 is 16 amino acids. V was shortened by 3 bases and J by 7 bases, with 21 bases between the two germline ends. Germline-derived CDR1 and CDR2 are MGHRA and YSYEKL. The DNA for the CDR3 is TGCGCCAGCAGCCAGGGCACCGGGACGGACTATGGTGGCTACACCTTC. Translating gives CASSQGTGTDYGGYTF.

The chain uses TRBV10-3 and TRBJ2-1; D gene ambiguous. The CDR3 is made up of 15 amino acids. Germline V lookup: CDR1 ENHRY, CDR2 SYGVKD. V lost 3 bases and J lost 0, with 9 bases in between. CDR3 nucleotide sequence: TGTGCCATCAGTGATCTGATTAGCTCCTACAATGAGCAGTTCTTC. Translated: CAISDLISSYNEQFF.